The rows below give T cell receptor beta chains drawn from one sample of a study of blood T cell repertoires in COVID-19. TCRdb keeps only in-frame clones here, not all; method: immunoSEQ multiplex PCR. The table lists approximately 160,000 clones, roughly 81% of them singletons, with 7.7% in the top ten. The sequencing input was peripheral blood. Receptors originate from a man aged 40-49 years who had recovered from COVID-19. The CDR3 runs from the conserved cysteine through the conserved F or W.

V	J	CDR3
TRBV25-1	TRBJ1-4	CASSEVRVTGFSEKLFF
TRBV6-5	TRBJ2-7	CASKTANEQYF
TRBV4-3	TRBJ2-4	CASSRGGDSKNIQYF
TRBV6-2/TRBV6-3	TRBJ1-2	CASSYSWQGYGYTF
TRBV30	TRBJ2-5	CAWSGMGLAGETQYF
TRBV6-5	TRBJ1-2	CASGQGGDGYTF
TRBV6-2/TRBV6-3	TRBJ2-7	CASSWASYEQYF
TRBV3-1/TRBV3-2	TRBJ1-1	CASSPRGTGNTEAFF
TRBV19	TRBJ2-6	CASSRTGSGANVLTF
TRBV30	TRBJ1-1	CAWSTGGNTEAFF